This T cell receptor (beta chain) was recovered during a study of response to subunit inactivated influenza vaccine. TCRdb reprocessed the RT-PCR reads via MiXCR and lists one record per CDR3 protein. The table shows about 700,000 distinct CDR3 sequences, with approximately 15% occurring only once. Remarks on this clonotype: Antigen: not known.

Regarding the study as a whole: Authors suggested each seasonal influenza vaccination recruits few new T cells.

V lost 7 bases and J 8 bases, leaving 30 bases between the germline ends. The CDR3 spans 18 residues. The germline CDR1 and CDR2 sequences are SGHAT and FQDESV (reference sequence). The V gene is TRBV11-1, the J gene TRBJ2-1; possibly TRBD2 for D (6 bases). This receptor was taken from a man in his fifties or sixties who received an inactivated influenza vaccine. This specimen consisted of PBMCs from blood, obtained around 15 days before vaccination. This chain's CDR3 is CASMMRVTRDSWGHEQFF. In DNA, the CDR3 is TGTGCCAGCATGATGCGGGTCACCAGGGACTCCTGGGGCCATGAGCAGTTCTTC.